These 15 T cell receptor beta chains originate from one sample sequenced in a study of somatic mutations in cytotoxic T cells in rheumatoid arthritis. TCRdb's copy holds only in-frame clones and misses some; the assay was immunoSEQ multiplex PCR. The data show 2,500 to 3,500 clones, approximately 87% seen once. Specimen: CD8+ T cells sorted from blood. The receptors stem from an older woman with rheumatoid arthritis.

This sequence joins TRBV10-1 and TRBJ2-1, with D possibly being TRBD1 (5 bases). Germline CDR1 reads WNHNN; CDR2 reads SYGVQD (reference sequence). Trimming cost V 4 bases and J 0 bases, with 7 bases left between them. The CDR3 contains 14 residues. The CDR3 reads CASSGQSSYNEQFF. The CDR3 nucleotides are TGCGCCAGCAGTGGACAGAGCTCCTACAATGAGCAGTTCTTC.

This chain uses TRBV7-9 with TRBJ2-1; 9 bases fit TRBD1. The CDR3 has 15 residues. Losses at the gene ends were 4 bases for V and 6 bases for J; bases not matched to a gene: 7. Germline CDR1 SEHNR, CDR2 FQNEAQ (reference sequence). In DNA form, the CDR3 reads TGTGCCAGCAGCTCCGGGACAGGGACCATCAATGAGCAGTTCTTC. Translated, it gives CASSSGTGTINEQFF.

This chain connects TRBV7-2 to TRBJ2-7; TRBD2 matches at 10 bases. Unmatched junction bases numbered 15, after V lost 5 bases and J lost 2 bases. Germline values: CDR1 SGHTA, CDR2 FQGNSA. This CDR3 is 18 amino acids long. CDR3 nucleotide sequence: TGTGCCAGCAGCCCCCGGGAGGTAGCGGGGGGACCCCCCTACGAGCAGTACTTC. Its translation: CASSPREVAGGPPYEQYF.

This sequence joins TRBV2 and TRBJ1-5, with 10 bases lining up with TRBD1. There are 14 residues in the CDR3. Germline V gives CDR1 SNHLY, CDR2 FYNNEI. Losses at the gene ends were 6 bases for V and 6 bases for J; bases not matched to a gene: 5. DNA for the CDR3: TGTGCCAGCAGGGGACAGGGGCGTGGTCAGCCCCAGCATTTT. Residues: CASRGQGRGQPQHF.

This chain uses TRBV7-9 with TRBJ2-1, with 8 nucleotides matching TRBD2. V shed 1 base, J shed 2 bases, and the junction held 1 base outside the gene matches. Germline-derived CDR1 and CDR2 are SEHNR and FQNEAQ (reference sequence). The CDR3 length is 15 residues. The CDR3 bases are TGTGCCAGCAGCTTAGGACTAGCGCCCTACAATGAGCAGTTCTTC. Encoded protein: CASSLGLAPYNEQFF.

The V call is TRBV7-6, the J call TRBJ2-7; maybe TRBD2 (5 bases). Trimming removed 1 base at V and 1 base at J, with 11 bases between. This CDR3 region has 15 residues. The germline gives CDR1 SGHVS, CDR2 FNYEAQ. The CDR3 sequence is CASSLEATSSYEQYF. In DNA form, the CDR3 reads TGTGCCAGCAGCTTAGAGGCCACTAGTTCCTACGAGCAGTACTTC.

V and J are TRBV4-1 and TRBJ1-4; D is unclear. V gave up 0 bases and J gave up 3 bases, with 8 bases separating them. The V gene's germline CDR1 is MGHRA and CDR2 YSYEKL. CDR3 length: 15 amino acids. The CDR3 loop reads CASSQETSSNEKLFF. CDR3 in DNA: TGCGCCAGCAGCCAAGAGACAAGTTCTAATGAAAAACTGTTTTTT.

This clone was found a few times. The rearrangement joins TRBV19 to TRBJ1-1; D might be TRBD1 (6 bases). The V gene's germline CDR1 is LNHDA and CDR2 SQIVND (reference sequence). The V gene lost 1 base and the J gene lost 4 bases, with 16 bases spanning the gap. The CDR3 runs to 16 residues. CDR3 nucleotide sequence: TGTGCCAGTAGTATAGGGGGTTGGGGGGGCGGCACTGAAGCTTTCTTT. It specifies CASSIGGWGGGTEAFF. Full variable domain (outside the CDR3, taken from reference TRBV19 and TRBJ1-1): DGGITQSPKYLFRKEGQNVTLSCEQNLNHDAMYWYRQDPGQGLRLIYYSQIVNDFQKGDIAEGYSVSREKKESFPLTVTSAQKNPTAFYLCASSIGGWGGGTEAFFGQGTRLTVV.

The chain couples TRBV7-8 to TRBJ1-4; tentative D call: TRBD1 (5 bases). Germline V gene sequence: CDR1 SGHVS, CDR2 FQNEAQ. CDR3 length: 15 residues. The V end lost 5 bases, the J end lost 0 bases, and 10 bases lay between the germline ends. CDR3: CASSLGGSTNEKLFF. CDR3 coding DNA: TGTGCCAGCAGCCTCGGGGGGTCAACTAATGAAAAACTGTTTTTT.

The V and J genes are TRBV4-3 and TRBJ2-1; TRBD2 aligns across 9 bases. Germline CDR1 and CDR2: LGHNA and YSLEER. The CDR3 runs 17 residues. The V segment lost 0 bases and the J segment 8 bases; nucleotides outside the gene matches: 11. CDR3 in DNA: TGCGCCAGCAGCCAAGATTTGGCGCGGGGGGGCCTGGATGAGCAGTTCTTC. Translated, it gives CASSQDLARGGLDEQFF.

The chain has TRBV7-2 and TRBJ2-3, with a weak D call TRBD2 (5 bases). The CDR3 covers 13 residues. The germline V gene has CDR1 SGHTA and CDR2 FQGNSA. Between the trimmed V and J ends, which lost 4 bases and 6 bases, there was a span of 11 bases. The CDR3 region is CASSWGDTDTQYF. CDR3 DNA sequence: TGTGCCAGCAGCTGGGGAGACACGGATACGCAGTATTTT.

This clone was observed a handful of times. The CDR3 protein is CAINVRDTLDYGYTF. In nucleotides, the CDR3 is TGTGCCATCAACGTCCGGGACACCTTAGACTATGGCTACACCTTC. The chain has TRBV2 and TRBJ1-2, with D perhaps matching TRBD1 (6 bases). The CDR3 loop spans 15 amino acids. The ends were cut back, 10 bases at V and 3 bases at J, with 21 bases in the middle. Per the germline V gene, CDR1 is SNHLY and CDR2 is FYNNEI. Full variable domain (rest looked up from reference TRBV2 and TRBJ1-2): EPEVTQTPSHQVTQMGQEVILRCVPISNHLYFYWYRQILGQKVEFLVSFYNNEISEKSEIFDDQFSVERPDGSNFTLKIRSTKLEDSAMYFCAINVRDTLDYGYTFGSGTRLTVV.

The chain couples TRBV11-2 to TRBJ2-7; 10 bases match TRBD1. CDR1 SGHAT and CDR2 FQNNGV come from the germline V gene. The J segment lost 4 bases and the V segment lost 4 bases, leaving 7 bases of the junction unmatched. The CDR3 is made up of 15 amino acids. CDR3 sequence: CASSSTDRGGYEQYF. The CDR3 DNA sequence: TGTGCCAGCAGCTCCACGGACAGGGGGGGTTACGAGCAGTACTTC.

V is TRBV5-5 and J is TRBJ2-1; 10 bases line up with TRBD2. The CDR3 sequence is 16 residues long. CDR1 and CDR2 from the germline V gene are SGHKS and YYEKEE (reference sequence). The J segment lost 10 bases and the V segment lost 4 bases, leaving 14 bases of the junction unmatched. CDR3 nucleotides: TGTGCCAGCAGCCCCGCCGCGCTAGCGGGAGCGGGCGAGCAGTTCTTC. Translating gives CASSPAALAGAGEQFF.

J is TRBJ2-2 and V is TRBV9; 9 bases are a match to TRBD1. Germline V gene data show CDR1 as SGDLS and CDR2 as YYNGEE. V lost 4 bases to trimming and J lost 5 bases; unmatched junction nucleotides: 6. The length of the CDR3 is 15 residues. The CDR3 coding sequence is TGTGCCAGCAGCAAGACAGGGGGTGAAACCGGGGAGCTGTTTTTT. This codes for CASSKTGGETGELFF.